The 8 T cell receptor beta chains below come from one sample, sequenced in a study of identical twins. TCRdb re-analysed the 5' RACE reads in MiXCR, keeping a single row per CDR3 protein. The sample has some 460,000 distinct CDR3 sequences, more than 13% seen once. The data were also submitted as part of a second study, on yellow fever vaccine responses in identical twins.

Sequencing input: CD4+ T cells sorted from blood. These TCRs come from a woman aged 18-29 years in good health.

This clonotype was seen only a few times. The chain has TRBV19 and TRBJ2-7; D is uncertain. The CDR3 contains 14 residues. The germline gives CDR1 LNHDA, CDR2 SQIVND (reference sequence). V was pared by 7 bases and J by 1 base, with 14 bases between. The CDR3 sequence: CASTDRQASYEQYF. The CDR3 nucleotides are TGTGCCAGTACGGATCGGCAAGCGTCCTACGAGCAGTACTTC.

This clonotype was seen a few times. The rearrangement joins TRBV2 to TRBJ1-2, with a tentative D call TRBD1 (5 bases). This CDR3 has 12 amino acids. CDR1 is SNHLY and CDR2 is FYNNEI in the germline V gene. V was shortened by 4 bases and J by 8 bases, with 11 bases between the two germline ends. The CDR3 DNA is TGTGCCAGCAGTGGGGAGAGGGACGGCTACACCTTC. It is translated as CASSGERDGYTF.

This clonotype turned up a few times. The CDR3 spells CASSLTTPGANVLTF. CDR3 bases: TGCGCCAGCAGCTTGACAACTCCTGGGGCCAACGTCCTGACTTTC. The chain has TRBV5-1 and TRBJ2-6; the D is unclear. The CDR3 is 15 residues long. V lost 1 base and J 2 bases, leaving 7 bases between the germline ends. CDR1 is SGHRS and CDR2 is YFSETQ in the germline V gene.

This clonotype was observed a handful of times. This chain joins TRBV12-3 or TRBV12-4 and TRBJ2-2, with D perhaps TRBD1 or TRBD2 (5 bases each). The V end lost 3 bases, the J end lost 7 bases, and 18 bases lay between the germline ends. This CDR3 is built from 16 residues. CDR3 loop: CASSFKDIRLHGELFF. The DNA for the CDR3 is TGTGCCAGCAGTTTCAAGGACATCCGACTACACGGGGAGCTGTTTTTT.

The chain has TRBV11-2 and TRBJ2-7; 9 bases map to TRBD2. V shed 6 bases, J shed 7 bases, and the junction held 10 bases outside the gene matches. The CDR3 length is 14 residues. Looked up from germline, CDR1 is SGHAT and CDR2 is FQNNGV. The CDR3: CASRAWREGEEQYF. For the CDR3, the DNA is TGTGCCAGCAGAGCATGGCGGGAGGGTGAGGAGCAGTACTTC.

This clonotype was detected many times. The chain links TRBV29-1 to TRBJ2-7, with D perhaps TRBD1 or TRBD2 (5 bases each). Looked up from germline, CDR1 is SQVTM and CDR2 is ANQGSEA. This CDR3 is 11 amino acids long. V was cut by 1 base and J by 6 bases, with 7 bases left in between. The CDR3 bases are TGCAGCGTTGAAGGTGGGGGCGAGCAGTACTTC. Protein product: CSVEGGGEQYF.

This clonotype showed up just a few times. The chain recombines TRBV29-1 with TRBJ2-1; TRBD1 matches 7 bases. V was pared by 4 bases and J by 0 bases, with 6 bases of the junction left unmatched. The CDR3 spans 15 residues. The germline V gene has CDR1 SQVTM and CDR2 ANQGSEA. The CDR3 sequence is CSVARGPVSYNEQFF. The CDR3 DNA sequence: TGCAGCGTTGCAAGGGGGCCGGTCTCCTACAATGAGCAGTTCTTC.

This clonotype turned up a few times. The rearrangement uses TRBV24-1 and TRBJ2-3, with D perhaps TRBD1 or TRBD2 (5 bases each). CDR3 length: 15 residues. Germline V gene data show CDR1 as KGHDR and CDR2 as SFDVKD. V was shortened by 2 bases and J by 0 bases, with 8 bases between the two germline ends. CDR3 coding DNA: TGTGCCACCAGTGATTCCCGGGACAGCACAGATACGCAGTATTTT. This sequence encodes CATSDSRDSTDTQYF.